The 29 T cell receptor beta chains presented below share a single source sample, sequenced in a study of T cell changes during pregnancy in multiple sclerosis. Sequenced by immunoSEQ multiplex PCR; TCRdb stores in-frame clones only, minus some. Of about 51,000 clones in the sample, around 93% were seen once. Sequenced here: peripheral blood, sampled in the second trimester of pregnancy. These receptors were taken from a female donor with multiple sclerosis, enrolled in a pregnancy study.

This clone has more than one count but fewer than ten. The chain uses TRBV6-4 and TRBJ1-2, with 8 bases lining up with TRBD1. This CDR3 is 14 amino acids long. Germline V CDR1 and CDR2: MRHNA, SNTAGT. V lost 5 bases, J lost 6 bases, and 8 bases stayed unmatched. The CDR3: CASSPGQGVDGYTF. DNA of the CDR3: TGTGCCAGCAGTCCCGGACAGGGCGTCGATGGCTACACCTTC.

Of note for this clone: At one of its ends the junction is not consistent with the germline gene, which may arise from a read error. The V and J genes are TRBV11-2 and TRBJ2-1; 10 bases align to TRBD2. The CDR3 totals 18 residues. CDR1 SGHAT and CDR2 FQNNGV come from the germline V gene. CDR3 nucleotide sequence: TGTGCCAGCAGCTTAGTAATCCTAGCGGGAGCGACATACAATGAGCGGTTCTTC. This sequence encodes CASSLVILAGATYNERFF.

The rearrangement links TRBV2 to TRBJ2-7; 7 bases align to TRBD2. Germline trimming cut 3 bases from V and 3 bases from J; bases unmatched to any gene: 8. Germline V gene sequence: CDR1 SNHLY, CDR2 FYNNEI. The CDR3 is 15 amino acids. CDR3 sequence (DNA): TGTGCCAGCAGTGAGGCCGGGACTAAAAGCTACGAGCAGTACTTC. It encodes CASSEAGTKSYEQYF.

The chain carries TRBV18 and TRBJ1-1; 8 bases align to TRBD1. The J segment lost 4 bases and the V segment lost 3 bases, leaving 7 bases of the junction unmatched. The CDR3 spans 15 residues. Looked up from germline, CDR1 is KGHSH and CDR2 is LQKENI. The DNA for the CDR3 is TGTGCCAGCTCACCTGGGGGACAGGCGGTCACTGAAGCTTTCTTT. Its protein product is CASSPGGQAVTEAFF.

The rearrangement links TRBV2 to TRBJ1-2; a weak D match, TRBD1 (5 bases). V was cut by 6 bases and J by 6 bases, with 20 bases left in between. CDR3 length equals 15 residues. The germline gives CDR1 SNHLY, CDR2 FYNNEI. For the CDR3, the DNA is TGTGCCAGCAGGGTCGGTGGGGCTTCTGAACATGGCTACACCTTC. Translation gives CASRVGGASEHGYTF.

This rearrangement joins TRBV4-2 to TRBJ1-1; D is possibly TRBD1 (5 bases). Trimming removed 1 base at V and 1 base at J, with 10 bases between. Germline CDR1 and CDR2: LGHNA and YNFKEQ. CDR3 length equals 15 residues. This CDR3 reads CASSQGSQGNTEAFF. The CDR3 region has the DNA TGTGCCAGCAGCCAAGGCAGTCAGGGGAACACTGAAGCTTTCTTT.

The V gene is TRBV4-1, the J gene TRBJ1-3; D might be TRBD1 (5 bases). V lost 1 base and J 2 bases, leaving 9 bases between the germline ends. This CDR3 has 15 residues. CDR1 is MGHRA, CDR2 YSYEKL, per germline. The CDR3 region is CASSQVGGPGNTIYF. DNA of the CDR3: TGCGCCAGCAGCCAAGTCGGGGGTCCTGGAAACACCATATATTTT.

The V and J genes are TRBV9 and TRBJ2-2, with TRBD2 matching over 11 bases. CDR3 length: 18 amino acids. Germline-derived CDR1 and CDR2 are SGDLS and YYNGEE. V shed 3 bases, J shed 4 bases, and the junction held 11 bases outside the gene matches. The DNA for the CDR3 is TGTGCCAGCAGCGCCCCGATGGGGACTAGCGGAGTCACCGGGGAGCTGTTTTTT. It is translated as CASSAPMGTSGVTGELFF.

The chain joins TRBV4-3 to TRBJ1-2; TRBD1 agrees at 7 bases. CDR3 length: 14 amino acids. The germline gives CDR1 LGHNA, CDR2 YSLEER. V lost 3 bases to trimming and J lost 3 bases; unmatched junction nucleotides: 4. CDR3 DNA sequence: TGCGCCAGCAGCCACCCGGACAGGTACTATGGCTACACCTTC. It is translated as CASSHPDRYYGYTF.

V usage is TRBV6-1 and J usage is TRBJ2-1, with 9 nucleotides matching TRBD1. The germline V gene encodes CDR1 MNHNS and CDR2 SASEGT. The CDR3 contains 17 residues. V lost 3 bases, J lost 1 base, and 7 bases stayed unmatched. This CDR3 is CASSDPPGTGSYNEQFF. The DNA of the CDR3 is TGTGCCAGCAGTGACCCCCCCGGGACAGGGTCCTACAATGAGCAGTTCTTC.

The chain uses TRBV7-9 and TRBJ2-1, with a weak D call TRBD2 (6 bases). The ends were cut back, 2 bases at V and 7 bases at J, with 15 bases in the middle. Germline lookup yields CDR1 SEHNR and CDR2 FQNEAQ (reference sequence). CDR3 length: 15 residues. The CDR3 sequence: CASSLLGDFKNEQFF. The CDR3 DNA sequence: TGTGCCAGCAGCTTATTGGGGGACTTCAAAAATGAGCAGTTCTTC.

This chain uses TRBV6-4 with TRBJ2-1; 7 nucleotides agree with TRBD2. The V and J ends lost 6 bases and 0 bases, in that order; junction bases with no gene match: 8. Germline V gives CDR1 MRHNA, CDR2 SNTAGT. The CDR3 runs 16 residues. As DNA, the CDR3 is TGTGCCAGCAGCCTTACTAGCGCCAGCTCCTACAATGAGCAGTTCTTC. Translating gives CASSLTSASSYNEQFF.

The rearrangement uses TRBV7-2 and TRBJ2-1, with TRBD2 matching 7 bases. Trimming took 5 bases from V and 7 from J; bases not matched to a gene: 17. The germline gives CDR1 SGHTA, CDR2 FQGNSA. This CDR3 region has 17 residues. CDR3 sequence (DNA): TGTGCCAGCAGCCTCGGGGGGACTACAACCGGTGGGAATGAGCAGTTCTTC. It translates to CASSLGGTTTGGNEQFF.

V is TRBV10-3 and J is TRBJ2-3; the D gene is possibly TRBD2 (6 bases). From germline, CDR1 is ENHRY and CDR2 SYGVKD. This CDR3 contains 16 residues. Trimming cost V 0 bases and J 2 bases, with 12 bases left between them. The CDR3 DNA reads as TGTGCCATCAGTGAGTCGAACGGAGGGGACACAGATACGCAGTATTTT. Its protein product is CAISESNGGDTDTQYF.

This chain joins TRBV28 and TRBJ1-4, with D perhaps matching TRBD1 (6 bases). Trimming cost V 6 bases and J 10 bases, with 18 bases left between them. The CDR3 covers 14 residues. Germline-derived CDR1 and CDR2 are MDHEN and SYDVKM. The CDR3 protein is CASRQPRGHRKLFF. The CDR3 DNA follows: TGTGCCAGCAGACAACCTAGGGGACACCGAAAACTGTTTTTT.

J is TRBJ1-2 and V is TRBV10-3, with D unresolved. The CDR3 is made up of 15 amino acids. Trimming pared 5 bases from V and 7 bases from J, leaving 20 bases between. Germline lookup yields CDR1 ENHRY and CDR2 SYGVKD. The DNA for the CDR3 is TGTGCCATCAGTAAACCCGAGACGGTGGGCGTTGGCTACACCTTC. Translation: CAISKPETVGVGYTF.

The V and J genes are TRBV13 and TRBJ2-5; 9 bases agree with TRBD2. Germline V gene lookup returns CDR1 PRHDT and CDR2 FYEKMQ (reference sequence). The CDR3 is 16 residues long. The junction had 8 bases not matched to a gene; V was cut back by 2 bases and J by 4 bases. CDR3 bases: TGTGCCAGCAGCTTAAAAGCTAGCGGGATCGGAGAGACCCAGTACTTC. As protein: CASSLKASGIGETQYF.

This clone was picked up a small number of times. V is TRBV21-1 and J is TRBJ2-7; the table's D call, TRBD1, has no DNA check behind it. TRBV21-1 is noted as a pseudogene. The CDR3 length is 12 residues. In DNA, the CDR3 is TGTGCCAGCAGCAAAACGGACACTGAGCAGTACTTC. Its translation: CASSKTDTEQYF.

V usage is TRBV15 and J usage is TRBJ2-1; D might be TRBD2 (5 bases). This CDR3 is 17 amino acids long. Between the trimmed V and J ends, which lost 4 bases and 10 bases, there was a span of 26 bases. Germline V CDR1 and CDR2: LNHNV, YYDKDF (reference sequence). The CDR3 region is CATSKLPERSWVREQFF. CDR3 bases: TGTGCCACCAGCAAACTACCCGAGCGGTCCTGGGTAAGGGAGCAGTTCTTC. Looking up the rest from reference TRBV15 and TRBJ2-1 gives the full variable domain: DAMVIQNPRYQVTQFGKPVTLSCSQTLNHNVMYWYQQKSSQAPKLLFHYYDKDFNNEADTPDNFQSRRPNTSFCFLDIRSPGLGDTAMYLCATSKLPERSWVREQFFGPGTRLTVL.

V usage is TRBV28 and J usage is TRBJ1-2; 7 nucleotides match TRBD1. Germline CDR1 MDHEN, CDR2 SYDVKM. V trimming: 3 bases; J trimming: 2 bases; junction bases outside the gene matches: 12. This CDR3 comprises 17 residues. The CDR3 sequence: CASSFRAGGVRNYGYTF. CDR3 in DNA: TGTGCCAGCAGTTTCAGGGCAGGGGGAGTGAGGAACTATGGCTACACCTTC.

The rearrangement joins TRBV19 to TRBJ2-1, with 11 bases that match TRBD2. Germline V lookup: CDR1 LNHDA, CDR2 SQIVND (reference sequence). Trimming removed 5 bases from V and 6 bases from J; junction bases left unmatched: 21. The CDR3 sequence is 20 residues long. The CDR3: CASSPRRTGLLAGAGNEQFF. The CDR3 DNA reads as TGTGCCAGTAGTCCCAGGAGGACAGGGTTACTAGCGGGGGCTGGCAATGAGCAGTTCTTC.

The V gene is TRBV7-9, the J gene TRBJ2-1; no reliable D call. The CDR3 has 18 amino acids. The V end lost 1 base, the J end lost 0 bases, and 16 bases lay between the germline ends. Germline-derived CDR1 and CDR2 are SEHNR and FQNEAQ (reference sequence). CDR3 sequence (DNA): TGTGCCAGCAGCTTAGGGATGATGGCGGTGAGCTCCTACAATGAGCAGTTCTTC. Translated: CASSLGMMAVSSYNEQFF. The whole variable domain, remainder taken from reference TRBV7-9 and TRBJ2-1, is DTGVSQNPRHKITKRGQNVTFRCDPISEHNRLYWYRQTLGQGPEFLTYFQNEAQLEKSRLLSDRFSAERPKGSFSTLEIQRTEQGDSAMYLCASSLGMMAVSSYNEQFFGPGTRLTVL.

The chain recombines TRBV28 with TRBJ2-2, with D possibly TRBD1 on 5 matching bases. Trimming removed 8 bases at V and 4 bases at J, with 20 bases between. CDR3 size: 16 residues. Per germline, CDR1 MDHEN and CDR2 SYDVKM. CDR3 protein: CASGSSTESITGELFF. CDR3 DNA sequence: TGTGCCAGCGGATCCTCGACAGAGTCCATCACCGGGGAGCTGTTTTTT.

The chain carries TRBV4-1 and TRBJ1-2; TRBD1 agrees at 9 bases. With V trimmed by 3 bases and J by 5 bases, 7 bases remained unmatched. CDR1 is MGHRA and CDR2 is YSYEKL in the germline V gene. The CDR3 sequence is 15 residues long. The CDR3 region has the DNA TGCGCCAGCAGCCAGGCCTTGGACAGGGGTTATGGCTACACCTTC. Residues: CASSQALDRGYGYTF.

The gene calls are TRBV6-5 and TRBJ1-5, with D unclear. Germline CDR1 and CDR2: MNHEY and SVGAGI. V lost 6 bases and J 6 bases, leaving 12 bases between the germline ends. The CDR3 length is 13 residues. The CDR3: CASSQAMGQPQHF. The CDR3 bases are TGTGCCAGCAGCCAGGCTATGGGTCAGCCCCAGCATTTT.

V usage is TRBV5-1 and J usage is TRBJ2-5; D is possibly TRBD2 (6 bases). CDR1 and CDR2 (germline): SGHRS, YFSETQ. This CDR3 has 15 residues. V shed 2 bases and J shed 1 base, with 12 bases lying between them. CDR3 in DNA: TGCGCCAGCAGCTTAGGAGCGGGCACCCAAGAGACCCAGTACTTC. It codes for CASSLGAGTQETQYF.

The chain joins TRBV10-3 to TRBJ2-7, with 10 bases lining up with TRBD1. CDR3 length: 14 amino acids. Germline V CDR1 and CDR2: ENHRY, SYGVKD. J lost 6 bases, V lost 9 bases, and 11 bases had no gene match. The CDR3 reads CAILRDRGTREQYF. The DNA for the CDR3 is TGTGCCATTCTCAGGGACAGGGGAACCCGCGAGCAGTACTTC.

The chain recombines TRBV20-1 with TRBJ2-5; TRBD2 matches at 8 bases. CDR1 DFQATT and CDR2 SNEGSKA come from the germline V gene (reference sequence). J gave up 4 bases and V 5 bases, and 0 bases lay outside the gene matches. The CDR3 runs 11 residues. In DNA, the CDR3 is TGCAGTGCTCTAGCGGGAGAGACCCAGTACTTC. Protein: CSALAGETQYF.

The genes are TRBV28 and TRBJ2-7; 7 bases are a match to TRBD2. V was pared by 5 bases and J by 2 bases, with 12 bases of the junction left unmatched. The germline V gene has CDR1 MDHEN and CDR2 SYDVKM. The CDR3 runs to 16 residues. The CDR3 sequence: CASSPPLAEATYEQYF. CDR3 DNA sequence: TGTGCCAGCAGTCCGCCCCTAGCGGAAGCTACCTACGAGCAGTACTTC.